This passage covers 21 T cell receptor beta chains from one sample sequenced in a study of vaccination and CD4 T cells after COVID-19. The assay that was used to sequence DNA from cultured CD4+ T cells was the Oncomine TCR Beta short-read assay. One entry per CDR3 protein, called by TCRdb with MiXCR from the PCR reads. The table includes more than 9,000 distinct CDR3 sequences, over 30% detected once. For these receptors, no antigen is known. The sample's treatment: approximately 9-day PBMC culture with coronavirus spike peptide pools or control peptides (ViraFEST assay). Sequencing was done on a sample of cultured CD4+ T cells from blood. Receptors originate from a human donor with COVID-19.

The chain is built from TRBV5-1 and TRBJ1-1; no reliable D call. The germline CDR1 and CDR2 sequences are SGHRS and YFSETQ. Trimming cost V 5 bases and J 0 bases, with 11 bases left between them. The CDR3 consists of 14 residues. In DNA, the CDR3 is TGCGCCAGCAGTCGACTACCCATGAACACTGAAGCTTTCTTT. Translating gives CASSRLPMNTEAFF. The whole variable domain, filled in from reference TRBV5-1 and TRBJ1-1, reads KAGVTQTPRYLIKTRGQQVTLSCSPISGHRSVSWYQQTPGQGLQFLFEYFSETQRNKGNFPGRFSGRQFSNSRSEMNVSTLELGDSALYLCASSRLPMNTEAFFGQGTRLTVV.

This clonotype turned up a few times. The genes are TRBV27 and TRBJ1-1; 7 nucleotides agree with TRBD1. V lost 4 bases and J lost 0; bases outside the gene matches: 14. Germline V gene data show CDR1 as MNHEY and CDR2 as SMNVEV (reference sequence). The CDR3 consists of 18 residues. In DNA, the CDR3 is TGTGCCAGCAGTTCAGGATACGTCACAGGGGTCATGAACACTGAAGCTTTCTTT. Protein product: CASSSGYVTGVMNTEAFF.

The rearrangement uses TRBV20-1 and TRBJ1-4; a possible D gene is TRBD1 (5 bases). Germline CDR1 and CDR2: DFQATT and SNEGSKA (reference sequence). CDR3 length equals 15 residues. The V and J ends lost 3 bases and 5 bases respectively, with 16 bases between them. Here the CDR3 reads CSASFFGHGNEKLFF. DNA for the CDR3: TGCAGTGCTAGTTTTTTCGGACACGGGAATGAAAAACTGTTTTTT.

J is TRBJ1-2 and V is TRBV6-1; unclear D gene. The CDR3 extends over 15 amino acids. Germline CDR1 and CDR2: MNHNS and SASEGT. Trimming cost V 2 bases and J 5 bases, with 15 bases left between them. The CDR3 coding sequence is TGTGCCAGCAGTGAACAGGCGTCACGCCTTTATGGCTACACCTTC. Translating it yields CASSEQASRLYGYTF.

This clonotype has more than one count but fewer than ten. The chain combines TRBV6-1 with TRBJ1-5; no definite D call. The length of the CDR3 is 14 residues. Germline values: CDR1 MNHNS, CDR2 SASEGT. V was cut by 6 bases and J by 7 bases, with 16 bases left in between. CDR3 sequence: CASSFLGGGQPQHF. CDR3 coding DNA: TGTGCCAGCAGCTTTCTGGGAGGAGGACAGCCCCAGCATTTT.

CDR3 protein: CASSLENGYTF. The CDR3 DNA sequence: TGTGCCAGCAGCTTAGAGAATGGCTACACCTTC. This chain links TRBV11-3 with TRBJ1-2; D unresolved. V lost 0 bases and J lost 6, with 2 bases in between. The CDR3 runs 11 residues. CDR1 is SGHNT and CDR2 is YENEEA in the germline V gene. Supplemented by reference TRBV11-3 and TRBJ1-2, the full variable domain reads EAGVVQSPRYKIIEKKQPVAFWCNPISGHNTLYWYLQNLGQGPELLIRYENEEAVDDSQLPKDRFSAERLKGVDSTLKIQPAELGDSAVYLCASSLENGYTFGSGTRLTVV.

The chain has TRBV29-1 and TRBJ2-2; no reliable D call. Trimming removed 3 bases at V and 2 bases at J, with 10 bases between. The germline V gene has CDR1 SQVTM and CDR2 ANQGSEA. This CDR3 contains 14 residues. As DNA, the CDR3 is TGCAGCGTTGACTTACAGCTAAACACCGGGGAGCTGTTTTTT. Translation gives CSVDLQLNTGELFF.

The chain couples TRBV20-1 to TRBJ1-3; D is unclear. Germline-derived CDR1 and CDR2 are DFQATT and SNEGSKA (reference sequence). V lost 6 bases and J 0 bases, leaving 18 bases between the germline ends. This CDR3 has 16 amino acids. The CDR3 nucleotides read TGCAGTGCGGCCCAGGCCTCTGGCAGCTCTGGAAACACCATATATTTT. Its protein product is CSAAQASGSSGNTIYF.

This chain uses TRBV4-1 with TRBJ1-5, with unresolved D. V lost 0 bases and J lost 1, with 10 bases in between. The CDR3 consists of 16 residues. Germline CDR1 MGHRA, CDR2 YSYEKL. This chain's CDR3 is CASSQESSFSNQPQHF. Written as DNA, the CDR3 is TGCGCCAGCAGCCAAGAATCCAGCTTCAGCAATCAGCCCCAGCATTTT.

The V call is TRBV6-2 or TRBV6-3, the J call TRBJ2-1; no reliable D call. This CDR3 region has 12 residues. With 5 bases removed from V and 5 bases from J, the gap between germline ends came to 7 bases. From germline, CDR1 is MNHEY and CDR2 SVGEGT. As DNA, the CDR3 is TGTGCCAGCAGTCCACAGCACAATGAGCAGTTCTTC. It translates to CASSPQHNEQFF.

CDR3: CATSVAGGLDEQFF. For the CDR3, the DNA is TGTGCCACCAGTGTTGCGGGGGGGCTCGATGAGCAGTTCTTC. The chain combines TRBV24-1 with TRBJ2-1; TRBD2 aligns across 9 bases. Losses at the gene ends were 5 bases for V and 8 bases for J; bases not matched to a gene: 6. The CDR3 covers 14 residues. Germline lookup yields CDR1 KGHDR and CDR2 SFDVKD.

This clonotype was counted only a few times. The chain combines TRBV5-4 with TRBJ1-6, with 7 positions matching TRBD1. The CDR3 sequence is 16 residues long. Germline lookup yields CDR1 SGHNT and CDR2 YYREEE (reference sequence). The V and J ends lost 0 bases and 6 bases, in that order; junction bases with no gene match: 6. CDR3 in amino acids: CASSLGLGQINSPLHF. The CDR3 bases are TGTGCCAGCAGCTTGGGCCTGGGACAGATTAATTCACCCCTCCACTTT.

The chain combines TRBV11-2 with TRBJ2-2; no clear D gene. The germline V gene has CDR1 SGHAT and CDR2 FQNNGV. Trimming shortened V by 3 bases and J by 6 bases, and 14 bases separated the two germline ends. The CDR3 consists of 15 residues. The CDR3 protein is CASSFPVGVPGELFF. For the CDR3, the DNA is TGTGCCAGCAGCTTCCCAGTAGGAGTTCCCGGGGAGCTGTTTTTT.

V is TRBV10-3 and J is TRBJ2-3; 7 bases align to TRBD1. Trimming removed 4 bases from V and 5 bases from J; junction bases left unmatched: 6. This CDR3 is 14 amino acids long. Germline V gives CDR1 ENHRY, CDR2 SYGVKD. This CDR3 is CAISGEGARDTQYF. For the CDR3, the DNA is TGTGCCATCAGTGGTGAGGGGGCGCGAGATACGCAGTATTTT.

This clonotype was detected once. CDR3 DNA: TGTGCCATCAGCGAGATGGGTGGGGGCACAGATACGCAGTATTTT. It translates to CAISEMGGGTDTQYF. This sequence joins TRBV10-3 and TRBJ2-3; D remains unclear. This CDR3 has 15 amino acids. In germline, CDR1 is ENHRY, CDR2 SYGVKD. Trimming left V 6 bases short and J 1 base short, with 14 bases between.

This chain's CDR3 is CASSPQTSGGWNEQFF. CDR3 bases: TGTGCCAGTAGCCCCCAGACTAGCGGGGGGTGGAATGAGCAGTTCTTC. V gene TRBV19 combines with J gene TRBJ2-1; TRBD2 matches 13 bases. CDR1 is LNHDA and CDR2 is SQIVND in the germline V gene (reference sequence). Losses at the gene ends were 6 bases for V and 7 bases for J; bases not matched to a gene: 9. The CDR3 length is 16 residues. The variable domain in full, with the rest retrieved from reference TRBV19 and TRBJ2-1, is DGGITQSPKYLFRKEGQNVTLSCEQNLNHDAMYWYRQDPGQGLRLIYYSQIVNDFQKGDIAEGYSVSREKKESFPLTVTSAQKNPTAFYLCASSPQTSGGWNEQFFGPGTRLTVL.

The rearrangement links TRBV27 to TRBJ2-3, with 10 bases matching TRBD2. This CDR3 is 18 amino acids long. Germline V gene lookup returns CDR1 MNHEY and CDR2 SMNVEV (reference sequence). V lost 3 bases, J lost 2 bases, and 11 bases stayed unmatched. The DNA for the CDR3 is TGTGCCAGCAGTTTCCAAGCGGGGGGGCCTGGGAACACAGATACGCAGTATTTT. Translated: CASSFQAGGPGNTDTQYF.

The J gene is TRBJ2-5, the V gene TRBV7-2, with 7 bases fitting TRBD2. The CDR3 covers 19 residues. Per the germline V gene, CDR1 is SGHTA and CDR2 is FQGNSA. V shed 5 bases and J 2 bases; nucleotides not matched to a gene: 20. The CDR3 sequence: CASSARGAGSGGTQETQYF. The CDR3 DNA sequence: TGTGCCAGCAGCGCCCGCGGGGCTGGCTCGGGGGGTACACAAGAGACCCAGTACTTC.

The chain carries TRBV28 and TRBJ2-6; TRBD1 aligns across 7 bases. This CDR3 contains 14 residues. V trimming: 9 bases; J trimming: 2 bases; junction bases outside the gene matches: 4. Germline V gene lookup returns CDR1 MDHEN and CDR2 SYDVKM. This CDR3 reads CARGTGAGANVLTF. The CDR3 DNA reads as TGTGCCAGAGGTACAGGGGCTGGGGCCAACGTCCTGACTTTC.

V is TRBV11-2 and J is TRBJ1-1; no clear D gene. V lost 1 base and J 8 bases, leaving 17 bases between the germline ends. This CDR3 is 15 amino acids long. Germline CDR1 is SGHAT and CDR2 is FQNNGV. The CDR3 nucleotides are TGTGCCAGCAGCTTAGTCCCCCTTTTGCAGAGCGAAGCTTTCTTT. It specifies CASSLVPLLQSEAFF.

V gene TRBV6-5 combines with J gene TRBJ2-7; either TRBD1 or TRBD2 may fit D (5 bases each). The CDR3 totals 13 residues. V lost 2 bases, J lost 10 bases, and 15 bases lay in between. Looked up from germline, CDR1 is MNHEY and CDR2 is SVGAGI. For the CDR3, the DNA is TGTGCCAGCAGTTACGCGTCCCGGGACCGACAGTACTTC. Its translation is CASSYASRDRQYF.